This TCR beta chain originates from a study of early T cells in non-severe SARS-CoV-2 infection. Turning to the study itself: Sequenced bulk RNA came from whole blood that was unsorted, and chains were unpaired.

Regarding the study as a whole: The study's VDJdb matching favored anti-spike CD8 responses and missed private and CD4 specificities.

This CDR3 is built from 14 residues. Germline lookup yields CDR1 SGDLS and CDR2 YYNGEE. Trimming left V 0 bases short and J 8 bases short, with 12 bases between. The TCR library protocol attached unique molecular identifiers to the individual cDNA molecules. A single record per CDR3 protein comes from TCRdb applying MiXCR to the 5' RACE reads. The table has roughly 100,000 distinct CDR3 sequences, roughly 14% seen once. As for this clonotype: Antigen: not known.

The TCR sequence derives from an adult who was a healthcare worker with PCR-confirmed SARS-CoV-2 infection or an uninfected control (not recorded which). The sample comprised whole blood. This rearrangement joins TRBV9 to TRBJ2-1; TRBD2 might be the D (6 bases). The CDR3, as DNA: TGTGCCAGCAGCGTAGTGGGCAGGGAGGATGAGCAGTTCTTC. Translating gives CASSVVGREDEQFF.